This T cell receptor (beta chain) was captured by sequencing in a study of graft-versus-host responses after intestinal transplantation. For the study at large: Recipients had multivisceral, liver-intestinal, or isolated intestinal transplants. Anti-thymocyte globulin induction, then tacrolimus and steroids for about three years, went to all recipients.

This CDR3 contains 11 residues. V lost 1 base and J lost 6, with 1 base in between. CDR1 is MGHRA and CDR2 is YSYEKL in the germline V gene. Study-wide results and limits: Elevated graft-versus-host to host-versus-graft clonal ratios in allografts were recorded for patients with graft-donor T cell macrochimerism. Some GvH clones were seen earlier in gut or blood, suggesting intestinal origin.

Notes on this clone: What it binds is not known.

TCRdb keeps only in-frame clones here, not all; method: immunoSEQ multiplex PCR. The sample holds nearly 90,000 clones, roughly four fifths seen once. This sample comprised unstimulated CD8+ T cells sorted from spleen or lymph node cells, obtained before intestinal transplant. This chain joins TRBV4-1 and TRBJ2-1, with D hard to call. This clonotype was sampled from a human donor who received an intestinal transplant. The CDR3 DNA follows: TGCGCCAGCAGCCAAGTCAATGAGCAGTTCTTC. Amino acid sequence: CASSQVNEQFF.